Listed below are T cell receptor beta chains from one sample, sequenced in a study of blood T cell repertoires in COVID-19. Using immunoSEQ multiplex PCR, the repertoire was profiled, and TCRdb retains in-frame clones only, with some absent. Of 88,000 or so clones in the sample, 65% to 90% were seen once. Sequencing was done on a sample of peripheral blood. These TCRs come from a man between 60 and 75 years old with acute or convalescent COVID-19. Each CDR3 is given without its conserved first and last residue. D genes are given only for firm matches. Expanded clones get a size class; other rows say once, few or many, or leave the size out.

abundance	d_gene	v_gene	j_gene	CDR3aa
few	-	TRBV15	TRBJ1-6	ATIILAPPYNSPLH
-	TRBD1	TRBV29-1	TRBJ1-6	SVETTGSDNSPLH
-	TRBD1	TRBV30	TRBJ1-2	AWRASRGYGYT
-	-	TRBV18	TRBJ2-1	ASSPLGNEQF
-	TRBD1	TRBV5-4	TRBJ2-3	ASSSTGVDTQY
once	-	TRBV18	TRBJ1-1	ASSPNIPEAF
-	-	TRBV7-2	TRBJ1-2	ASSFQSQGFDGYT
-	-	TRBV6-6	TRBJ1-3	ASSHLGEGPGNTIY
-	TRBD2	TRBV10-2	TRBJ2-7	ASSSGLAGGNYEQY
-	TRBD2	TRBV4-3	TRBJ2-5	ASSLFTGGVETQY
once	-	TRBV13	TRBJ2-5	ASSLRGRVETQY
-	TRBD1	TRBV28	TRBJ1-1	ASFTRDRGPENTEAF
few	-	TRBV7-2	TRBJ1-6	ASSQSYGDSPLH
-	-	TRBV19	TRBJ2-5	ASSMSGKWETQY
-	-	TRBV9	TRBJ1-2	ASSDPRRAYGYT
-	-	TRBV10-3	TRBJ1-2	AISGTARGYT
-	-	TRBV28	TRBJ2-1	ASSLPTLTGEQF
-	TRBD2	TRBV5-1	TRBJ2-5	ASSAFRLAGVGETQY
-	-	TRBV24-1	TRBJ1-1	ATSPRVRIMNTEAF
many	-	TRBV7-9	TRBJ2-7	ASSPKERLGSEQY
few	-	TRBV18	TRBJ1-5	ASSLTRDSNQPQH
-	-	TRBV28	TRBJ2-1	ASSLGAARDEQF
-	-	TRBV7-9	TRBJ1-1	ASTQKNTEAF
-	TRBD1	TRBV19	TRBJ1-2	ASRTGRGYT
-	-	TRBV11-3	TRBJ2-3	ASSRGTSTGTDTQY
-	TRBD1	TRBV24-1	TRBJ2-1	ATSDPGQAGNNEQF
-	TRBD1	TRBV7-9	TRBJ1-1	ASSTQGVYTEAF
-	TRBD1	TRBV6-5	TRBJ1-1	ASKGATTAEAF
-	-	TRBV5-1	TRBJ2-5	ASSLFSETQY
-	-	TRBV12-5	TRBJ2-3	ARSPPTGTDTQY
-	-	TRBV30	TRBJ1-2	AWRGLDVTNYGYT
once	-	TRBV11-2	TRBJ1-3	ASSLERGGNTIY
-	TRBD1	TRBV9	TRBJ1-4	ASSVGGTGGELF
-	TRBD1	TRBV19	TRBJ1-1	ASKVWNRGTEAF
-	TRBD1	TRBV24-1	TRBJ2-1	ATSDVGTGGYNEQF
-	TRBD2	TRBV7-9	TRBJ2-1	ASSLIAGGEQF
-	-	TRBV30	TRBJ2-3	AWSVRAGWHTQY
-	-	TRBV27	TRBJ2-6	ASSFQWDNFRSGANVLT
-	TRBD1	TRBV6-5	TRBJ1-5	ASSAETGTNQPQH
-	-	TRBV11-2	TRBJ1-2	ASSLVRGPNYGYT
-	-	TRBV6-5	TRBJ2-2	ASSYGQYTGELF
-	TRBD1	TRBV10-3	TRBJ1-5	AISATGTGNQPQH
-	-	TRBV30	TRBJ1-3	AWIERSGNTIY
-	-	TRBV15	TRBJ1-2	ATSRDTRHFYGYT
-	-	TRBV19	TRBJ2-7	ASSINRAPPYEQY